This TCR beta chain was sequenced in a study of post-analysis software for immune sequencing data. Study summary: Several disease courses (relapsing-remitting, secondary progressive and progressive-relapsing) of multiple sclerosis were included. Study-wide results and limits: Samples sharing a preparation batch grouped tightly together when assessed by F measure. TRBV5-6, TRBV5-1 and TRBV20-1 belonged to a set of about five TRBV segments that were more frequent in patients than controls. The normalized Chao1 diversity of multiple sclerosis patients was significantly lower than that of controls.

In regard to this clonotype: The target antigen is unknown.

The authors incorporated unique molecular identifiers into the TCR beta cDNA libraries. TCRdb reprocessed the PCR reads via MiXCR and lists one record per CDR3 protein. The sample gives about 500,000 distinct CDR3 sequences, approximately 45% of which show up once; around an eighth is in the top ten. Germline trimming cut 3 bases from V and 6 bases from J; bases unmatched to any gene: 3. This CDR3 is built from 15 residues. Germline-derived CDR1 and CDR2 are SGHRS and YFSETQ. The source is a girl aged 5-17 years with multiple sclerosis. The genes are TRBV5-1 and TRBJ1-6, with 10 bases that match TRBD1. The material sequenced was blood. As DNA, the CDR3 is TGCGCCAGCAGCTCGGGACAGGGGTTTAATTCACCCCTCCACTTT. Its translation is CASSSGQGFNSPLHF.